Given below is one T cell receptor (beta chain) in context. This CDR3 is 13 amino acids long. Trimming took 3 bases from V and 5 from J, leaving 7 bases between them. Germline V gives CDR1 MDHEN, CDR2 SYDVKM. These data come from a study of OX40 agonist ivuxolimab in advanced cancers. Profiled with immunoSEQ multiplex PCR; TCRdb holds only in-frame clones, not every one. The sample holds 45,000 to 60,000 clones, approximately 90% seen once. The chain combines TRBV28 with TRBJ2-2; D may be TRBD2 (5 bases). The specimen was CD4+ or CD8+ T cells sorted from blood, collected in a trial of the OX40 agonist ivuxolimab. This receptor was taken from an adult with an advanced solid tumor such as melanoma, head and neck, liver or kidney cancer. The CDR3 sequence is CASSFRGTGELFF. DNA for the CDR3: TGTGCCAGCAGTTTTAGAGGGACCGGGGAGCTGTTTTTT.